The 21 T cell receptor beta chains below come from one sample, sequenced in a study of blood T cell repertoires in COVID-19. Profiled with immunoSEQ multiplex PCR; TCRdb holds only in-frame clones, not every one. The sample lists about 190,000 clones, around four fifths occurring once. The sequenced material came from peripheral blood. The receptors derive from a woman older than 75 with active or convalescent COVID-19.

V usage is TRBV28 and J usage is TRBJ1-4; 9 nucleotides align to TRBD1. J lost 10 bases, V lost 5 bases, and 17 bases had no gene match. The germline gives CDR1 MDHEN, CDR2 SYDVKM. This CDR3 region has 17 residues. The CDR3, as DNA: TGTGCCAGCAGTCCACACGGACCGGGACAGGGAGGAGTAAAACTGTTTTTT. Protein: CASSPHGPGQGGVKLFF.

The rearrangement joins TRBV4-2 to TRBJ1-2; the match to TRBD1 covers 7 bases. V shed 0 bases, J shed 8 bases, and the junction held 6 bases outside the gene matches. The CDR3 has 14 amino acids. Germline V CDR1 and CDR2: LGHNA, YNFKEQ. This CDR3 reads CASSQDTGASGYTF. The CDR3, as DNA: TGTGCCAGCAGCCAAGATACAGGGGCCTCAGGCTACACCTTC.

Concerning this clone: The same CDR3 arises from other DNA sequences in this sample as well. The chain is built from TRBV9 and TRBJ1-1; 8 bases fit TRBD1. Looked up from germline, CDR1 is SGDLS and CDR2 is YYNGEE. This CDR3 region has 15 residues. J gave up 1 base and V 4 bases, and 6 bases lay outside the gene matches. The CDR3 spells CASSPRTGSNTEAFF. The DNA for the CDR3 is TGTGCCAGCAGCCCCCGGACAGGGTCGAACACTGAAGCTTTCTTT.

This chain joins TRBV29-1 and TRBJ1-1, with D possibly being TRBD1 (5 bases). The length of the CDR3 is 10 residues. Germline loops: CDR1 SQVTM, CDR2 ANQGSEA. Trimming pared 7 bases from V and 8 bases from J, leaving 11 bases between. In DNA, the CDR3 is TGCAGCGCCAATGCAGGGGAAGCTTTCTTT. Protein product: CSANAGEAFF.

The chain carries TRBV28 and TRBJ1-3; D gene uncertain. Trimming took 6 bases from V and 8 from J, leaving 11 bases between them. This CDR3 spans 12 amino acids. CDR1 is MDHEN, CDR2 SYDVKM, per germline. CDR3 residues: CASSLVGDTIYF. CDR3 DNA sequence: TGTGCCAGCAGCCTAGTAGGAGACACCATATATTTT. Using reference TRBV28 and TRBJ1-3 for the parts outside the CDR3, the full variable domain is DVKVTQSSRYLVKRTGEKVFLECVQDMDHENMFWYRQDPGLGLRLIYFSYDVKMKEKGDIPEGYSVSREKKERFSLILESASTNQTSMYLCASSLVGDTIYFGEGSWLTVV.

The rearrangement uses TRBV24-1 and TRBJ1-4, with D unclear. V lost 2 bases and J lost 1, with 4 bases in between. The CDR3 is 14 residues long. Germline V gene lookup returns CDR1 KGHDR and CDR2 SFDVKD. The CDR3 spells CATSDSLTNEKLFF. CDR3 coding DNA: TGTGCCACCAGTGATTCATTAACTAATGAAAAACTGTTTTTT.

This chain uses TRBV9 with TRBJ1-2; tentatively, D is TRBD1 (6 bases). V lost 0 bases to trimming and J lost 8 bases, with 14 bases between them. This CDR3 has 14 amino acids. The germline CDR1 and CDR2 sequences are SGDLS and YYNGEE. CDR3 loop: CASSVEGEAEGYTF. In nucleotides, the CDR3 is TGTGCCAGCAGCGTAGAGGGGGAAGCGGAGGGCTACACCTTC. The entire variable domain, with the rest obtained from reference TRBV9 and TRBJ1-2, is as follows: DSGVTQTPKHLITATGQRVTLRCSPRSGDLSVYWYQQSLDQGLQFLIQYYNGEERAKGNILERFSAQQFPDLHSELNLSSLELGDSALYFCASSVEGEAEGYTFGSGTRLTVV.

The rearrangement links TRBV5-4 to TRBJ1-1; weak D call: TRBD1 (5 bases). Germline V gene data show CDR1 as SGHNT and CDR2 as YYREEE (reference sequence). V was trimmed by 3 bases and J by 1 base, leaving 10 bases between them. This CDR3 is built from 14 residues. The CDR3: CASSYMTANTEAFF. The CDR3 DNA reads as TGTGCCAGCAGCTACATGACAGCGAACACTGAAGCTTTCTTT. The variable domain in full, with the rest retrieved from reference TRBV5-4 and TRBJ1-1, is ETGVTQSPTHLIKTRGQQVTLRCSSQSGHNTVSWYQQALGQGPQFIFQYYREEENGRGNFPPRFSGLQFPNYSSELNVNALELDDSALYLCASSYMTANTEAFFGQGTRLTVV.

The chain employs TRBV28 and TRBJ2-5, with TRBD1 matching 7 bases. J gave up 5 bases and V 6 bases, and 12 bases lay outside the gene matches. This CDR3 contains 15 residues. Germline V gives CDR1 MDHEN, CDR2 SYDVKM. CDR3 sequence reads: CASSLTGSVLETQYF. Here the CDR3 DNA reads TGTGCCAGCAGCCTGACAGGGTCTGTTTTGGAGACCCAGTACTTC.

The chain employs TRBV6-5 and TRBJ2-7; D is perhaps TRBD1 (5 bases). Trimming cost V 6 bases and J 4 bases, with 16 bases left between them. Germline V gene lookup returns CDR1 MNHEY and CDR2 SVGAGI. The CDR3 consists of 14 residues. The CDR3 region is CASRTGQGKYEQYF. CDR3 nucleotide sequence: TGTGCCAGCAGAACCGGACAAGGGAAATACGAGCAGTACTTC.

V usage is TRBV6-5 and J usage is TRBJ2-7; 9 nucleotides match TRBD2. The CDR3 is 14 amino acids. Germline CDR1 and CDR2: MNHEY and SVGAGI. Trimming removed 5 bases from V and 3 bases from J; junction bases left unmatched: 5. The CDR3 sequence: CASSPSSGGYEQYF. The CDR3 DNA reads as TGTGCCAGCAGTCCCAGTAGCGGGGGCTACGAGCAGTACTTC.

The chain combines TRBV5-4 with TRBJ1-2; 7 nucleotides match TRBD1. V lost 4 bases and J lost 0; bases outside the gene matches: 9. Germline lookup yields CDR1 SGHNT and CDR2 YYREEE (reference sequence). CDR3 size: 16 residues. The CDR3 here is CASSPQGPRANYGYTF. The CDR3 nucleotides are TGTGCCAGCAGCCCACAGGGGCCCCGAGCTAACTATGGCTACACCTTC.

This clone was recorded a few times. The CDR3 sequence: CASSSGTRDYGYTF. In DNA, the CDR3 is TGCGCCAGCAGCTCGGGGACAAGAGACTATGGCTACACCTTC. V gene TRBV5-1 combines with J gene TRBJ1-2, with D perhaps TRBD1 (6 bases). Germline assignment: CDR1 SGHRS and CDR2 YFSETQ. Trimming shortened V by 3 bases and J by 3 bases, and 12 bases separated the two germline ends. The CDR3 has 14 amino acids. The complete variable domain, with remaining parts taken from reference TRBV5-1 and TRBJ1-2, reads KAGVTQTPRYLIKTRGQQVTLSCSPISGHRSVSWYQQTPGQGLQFLFEYFSETQRNKGNFPGRFSGRQFSNSRSEMNVSTLELGDSALYLCASSSGTRDYGYTFGSGTRLTVV.

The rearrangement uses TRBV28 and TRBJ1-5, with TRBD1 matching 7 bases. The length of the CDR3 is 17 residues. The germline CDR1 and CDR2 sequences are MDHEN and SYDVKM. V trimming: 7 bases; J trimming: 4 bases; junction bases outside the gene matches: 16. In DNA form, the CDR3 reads TGTGCCAGCATTCCTAAACTTGGACGGGACAGAAATCAGCCCCAGCATTTT. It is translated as CASIPKLGRDRNQPQHF. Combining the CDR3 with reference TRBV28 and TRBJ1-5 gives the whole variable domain DVKVTQSSRYLVKRTGEKVFLECVQDMDHENMFWYRQDPGLGLRLIYFSYDVKMKEKGDIPEGYSVSREKKERFSLILESASTNQTSMYLCASIPKLGRDRNQPQHFGDGTRLSIL.

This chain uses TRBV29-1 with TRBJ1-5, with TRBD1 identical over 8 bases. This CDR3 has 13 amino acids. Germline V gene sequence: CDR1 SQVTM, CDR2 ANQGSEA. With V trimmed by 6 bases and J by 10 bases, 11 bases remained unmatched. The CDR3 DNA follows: TGCAGCGTGGGGACAGGTCCAACTTCACCCCAGCATTTT. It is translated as CSVGTGPTSPQHF.

Here the CDR3 DNA reads TGTGCCTGGGGTATACGGTCTCGAAACACCATATATTTT. Amino acids: CAWGIRSRNTIYF. This chain connects TRBV30 to TRBJ1-3; D gene unclear. The CDR3 has 13 residues. Germline V gene sequence: CDR1 GTSNPN, CDR2 SVGIG (reference sequence). With 5 bases removed from V and 5 bases from J, the gap between germline ends came to 13 bases.

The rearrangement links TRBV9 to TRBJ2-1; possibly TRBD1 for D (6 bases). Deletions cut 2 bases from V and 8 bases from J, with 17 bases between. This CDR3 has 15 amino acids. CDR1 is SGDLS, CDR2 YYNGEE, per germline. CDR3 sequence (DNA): TGTGCCAGCAGCGTGAGGGGGAGAATTTTCGATGAGCAGTTCTTC. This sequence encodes CASSVRGRIFDEQFF.

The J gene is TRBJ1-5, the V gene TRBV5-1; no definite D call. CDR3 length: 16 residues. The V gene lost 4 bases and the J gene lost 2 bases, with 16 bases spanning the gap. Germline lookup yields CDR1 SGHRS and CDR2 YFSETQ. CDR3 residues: CASSVGTGGGNQPQHF. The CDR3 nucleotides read TGCGCCAGCAGCGTAGGAACTGGAGGCGGCAATCAGCCCCAGCATTTT.

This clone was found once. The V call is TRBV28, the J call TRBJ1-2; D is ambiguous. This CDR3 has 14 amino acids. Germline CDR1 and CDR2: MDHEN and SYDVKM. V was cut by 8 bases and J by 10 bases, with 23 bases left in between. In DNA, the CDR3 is TGTGCCAGCGGGGAGATGGCGGTCTCGTTTGTCTACACCTTC. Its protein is CASGEMAVSFVYTF.

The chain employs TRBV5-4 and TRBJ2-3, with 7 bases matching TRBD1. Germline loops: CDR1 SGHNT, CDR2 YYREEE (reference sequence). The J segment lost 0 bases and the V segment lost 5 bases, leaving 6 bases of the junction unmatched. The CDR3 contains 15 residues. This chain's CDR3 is CASRNRGFSTDTQYF. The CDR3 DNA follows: TGTGCCAGCAGAAACAGGGGTTTTAGCACAGATACGCAGTATTTT.

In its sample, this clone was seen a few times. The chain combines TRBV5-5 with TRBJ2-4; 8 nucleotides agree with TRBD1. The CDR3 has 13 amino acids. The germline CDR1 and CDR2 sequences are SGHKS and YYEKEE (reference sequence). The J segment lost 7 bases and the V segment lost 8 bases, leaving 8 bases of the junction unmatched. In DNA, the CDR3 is TGTGCCAGTTCCAGGGGGCGCGAGAACATTCAGTACTTC. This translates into CASSRGRENIQYF.